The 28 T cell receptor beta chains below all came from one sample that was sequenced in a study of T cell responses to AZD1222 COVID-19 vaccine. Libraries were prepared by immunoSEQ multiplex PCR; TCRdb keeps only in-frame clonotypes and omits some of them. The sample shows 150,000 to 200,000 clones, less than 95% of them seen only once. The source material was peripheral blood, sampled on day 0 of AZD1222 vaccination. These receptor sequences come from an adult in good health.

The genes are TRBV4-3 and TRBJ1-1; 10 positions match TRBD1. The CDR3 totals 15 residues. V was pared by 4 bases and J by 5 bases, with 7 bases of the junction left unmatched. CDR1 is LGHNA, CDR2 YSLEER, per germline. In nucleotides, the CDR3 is TGCGCCAGCAGCCCCCTGACAGGGGGCCTGACTGAAGCTTTCTTT. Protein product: CASSPLTGGLTEAFF.

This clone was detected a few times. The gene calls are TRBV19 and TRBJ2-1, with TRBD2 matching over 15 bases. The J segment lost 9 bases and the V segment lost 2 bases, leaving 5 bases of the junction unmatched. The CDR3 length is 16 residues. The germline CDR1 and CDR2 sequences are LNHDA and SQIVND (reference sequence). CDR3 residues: CASSIIGLAGGSEQFF. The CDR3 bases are TGTGCCAGTAGTATAATTGGACTAGCGGGGGGGAGTGAGCAGTTCTTC.

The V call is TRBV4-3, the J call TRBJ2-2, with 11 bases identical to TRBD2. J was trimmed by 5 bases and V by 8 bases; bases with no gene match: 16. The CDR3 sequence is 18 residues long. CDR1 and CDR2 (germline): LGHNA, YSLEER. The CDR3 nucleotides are TGCGCCAGCGGACTCGGACTAGCGGGTTCTATGGGAACCGGGGAGCTGTTTTTT. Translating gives CASGLGLAGSMGTGELFF.

The CDR3 nucleotides read TGTGCCAGCAGCTTACTGGGAACAGATACGCAGTATTTT. Protein product: CASSLLGTDTQYF. The rearrangement links TRBV7-3 to TRBJ2-3; D call uncertain. The CDR3 contains 13 residues. Trimming removed 2 bases at V and 3 bases at J, with 6 bases between. Germline V gene sequence: CDR1 SGHTA, CDR2 FQGTGA.

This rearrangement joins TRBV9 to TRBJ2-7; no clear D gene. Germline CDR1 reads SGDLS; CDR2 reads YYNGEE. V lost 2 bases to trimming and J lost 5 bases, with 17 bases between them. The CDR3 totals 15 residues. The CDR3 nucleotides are TGTGCCAGCAGCGTCTCAGTTAGATTCGGCGACGAGCAGTACTTC. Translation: CASSVSVRFGDEQYF.

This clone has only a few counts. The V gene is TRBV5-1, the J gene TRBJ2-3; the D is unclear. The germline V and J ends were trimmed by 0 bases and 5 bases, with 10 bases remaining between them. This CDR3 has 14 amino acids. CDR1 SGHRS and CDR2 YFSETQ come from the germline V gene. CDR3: CASSLEPGGDTQYF. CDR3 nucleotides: TGCGCCAGCAGCTTGGAGCCGGGCGGAGATACGCAGTATTTT.

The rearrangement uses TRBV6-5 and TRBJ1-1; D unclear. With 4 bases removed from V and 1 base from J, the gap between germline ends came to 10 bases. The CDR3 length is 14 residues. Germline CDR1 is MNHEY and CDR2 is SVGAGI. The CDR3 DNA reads TGTGCCAGCAGTTCCCTAGTGTCGAACACTGAAGCTTTCTTT. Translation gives CASSSLVSNTEAFF.

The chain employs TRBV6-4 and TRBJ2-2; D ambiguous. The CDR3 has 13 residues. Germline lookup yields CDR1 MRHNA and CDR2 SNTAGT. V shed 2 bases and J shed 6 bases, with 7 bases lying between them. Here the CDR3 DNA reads TGTGCCAGCAGTGACCCCCCGGCCGGGGAGCTGTTTTTT. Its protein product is CASSDPPAGELFF.

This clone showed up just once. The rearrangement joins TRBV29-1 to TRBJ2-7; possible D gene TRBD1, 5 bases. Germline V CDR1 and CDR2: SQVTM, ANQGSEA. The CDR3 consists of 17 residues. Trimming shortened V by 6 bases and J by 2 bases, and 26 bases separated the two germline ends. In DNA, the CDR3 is TGCAGCGTCTTAGGGCCCCCCCGGACACAACCAACCTACGAGCAGTACTTC. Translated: CSVLGPPRTQPTYEQYF.

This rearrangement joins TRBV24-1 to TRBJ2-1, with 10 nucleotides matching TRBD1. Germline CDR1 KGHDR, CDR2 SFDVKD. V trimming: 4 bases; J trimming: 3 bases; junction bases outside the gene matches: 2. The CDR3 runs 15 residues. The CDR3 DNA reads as TGTGCCACCAGTGACCGGACAGGGGGCTACAATGAGCAGTTCTTC. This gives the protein CATSDRTGGYNEQFF.

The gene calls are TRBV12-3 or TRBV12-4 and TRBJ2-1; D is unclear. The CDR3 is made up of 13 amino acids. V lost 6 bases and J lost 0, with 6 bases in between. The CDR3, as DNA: TGTGCCAGCAGAGCCCCCTCCTACAATGAGCAGTTCTTC. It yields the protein CASRAPSYNEQFF.

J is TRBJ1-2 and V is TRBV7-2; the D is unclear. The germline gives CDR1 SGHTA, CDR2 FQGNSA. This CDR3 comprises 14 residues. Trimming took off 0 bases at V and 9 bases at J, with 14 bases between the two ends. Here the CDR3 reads CASSLASSGSSYTF. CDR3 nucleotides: TGTGCCAGCAGCTTAGCGTCTTCGGGAAGCAGCTACACCTTC.

The CDR3: CASTQGLAGGREFF. The CDR3 DNA reads TGTGCCAGCACCCAGGGTCTAGCGGGGGGCAGAGAGTTCTTC. The V and J genes are TRBV6-5 and TRBJ2-1, with TRBD2 matching over 11 bases. CDR1 and CDR2 (germline): MNHEY, SVGAGI. CDR3 length: 14 amino acids. V was pared by 7 bases and J by 14 bases, with 13 bases of the junction left unmatched.

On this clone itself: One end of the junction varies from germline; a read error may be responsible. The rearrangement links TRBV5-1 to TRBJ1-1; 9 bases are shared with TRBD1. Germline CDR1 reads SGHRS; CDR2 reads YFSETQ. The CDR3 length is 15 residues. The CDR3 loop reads CASTLGQGWDTEAFF. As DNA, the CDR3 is TGCGCCAGCACCTTGGGACAGGGATGGGACACTGAAGCTTTCTTT. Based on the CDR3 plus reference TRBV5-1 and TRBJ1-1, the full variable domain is KAGVTQTPRYLIKTRGQQVTLSCSPISGHRSVSWYQQTPGQGLQFLFEYFSETQRNKGNFPGRFSGRQFSNSRSEMNVSTLELGDSALYLCASTLGQGWDTEAFFGQGTRLTVV.

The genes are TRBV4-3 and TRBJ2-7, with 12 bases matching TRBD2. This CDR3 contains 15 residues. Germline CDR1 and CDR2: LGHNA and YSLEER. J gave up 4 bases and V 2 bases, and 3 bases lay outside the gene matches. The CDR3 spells CASSQRLAGAYEQYF. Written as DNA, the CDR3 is TGCGCCAGCAGCCAACGACTAGCGGGAGCTTACGAGCAGTACTTC.

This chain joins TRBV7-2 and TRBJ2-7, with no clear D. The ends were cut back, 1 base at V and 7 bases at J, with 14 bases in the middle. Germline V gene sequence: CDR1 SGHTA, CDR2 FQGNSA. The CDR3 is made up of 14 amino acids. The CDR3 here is CASSLDSSLREQYF. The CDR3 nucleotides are TGTGCCAGCAGCTTAGACAGCTCCCTACGAGAGCAGTACTTC.

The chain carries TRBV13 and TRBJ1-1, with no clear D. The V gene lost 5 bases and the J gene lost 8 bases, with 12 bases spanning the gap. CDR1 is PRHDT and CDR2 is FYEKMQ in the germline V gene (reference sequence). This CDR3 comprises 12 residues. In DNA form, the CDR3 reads TGTGCCAGCAGCCCCCGTCGGGCCGAAGCTTTCTTT. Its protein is CASSPRRAEAFF.

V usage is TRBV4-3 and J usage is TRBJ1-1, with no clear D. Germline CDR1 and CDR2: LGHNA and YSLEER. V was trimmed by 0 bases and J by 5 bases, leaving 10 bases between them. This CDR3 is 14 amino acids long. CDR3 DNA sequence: TGCGCCAGCAGCCAAGATGGGAGACAAACTGAAGCTTTCTTT. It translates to CASSQDGRQTEAFF.

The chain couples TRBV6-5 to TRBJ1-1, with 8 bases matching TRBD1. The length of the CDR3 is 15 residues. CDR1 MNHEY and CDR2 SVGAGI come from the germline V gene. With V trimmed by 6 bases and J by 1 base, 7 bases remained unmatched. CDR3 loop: CASRRTGTKNTEAFF. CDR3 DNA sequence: TGTGCCAGCAGGCGGACAGGGACCAAGAACACTGAAGCTTTCTTT.

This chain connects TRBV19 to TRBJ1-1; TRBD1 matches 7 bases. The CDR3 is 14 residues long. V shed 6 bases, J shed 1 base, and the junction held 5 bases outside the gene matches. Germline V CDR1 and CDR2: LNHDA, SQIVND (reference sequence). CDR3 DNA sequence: TGTGCCAGTAGGCTGACAGGGAGGAACACTGAAGCTTTCTTT. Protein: CASRLTGRNTEAFF.

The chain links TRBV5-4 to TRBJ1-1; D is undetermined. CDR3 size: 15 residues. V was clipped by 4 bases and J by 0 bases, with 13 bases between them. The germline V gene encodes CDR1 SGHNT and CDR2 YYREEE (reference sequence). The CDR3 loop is CASSDPRVLNTEAFF. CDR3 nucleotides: TGTGCCAGCAGCGACCCCCGGGTCCTGAACACTGAAGCTTTCTTT.

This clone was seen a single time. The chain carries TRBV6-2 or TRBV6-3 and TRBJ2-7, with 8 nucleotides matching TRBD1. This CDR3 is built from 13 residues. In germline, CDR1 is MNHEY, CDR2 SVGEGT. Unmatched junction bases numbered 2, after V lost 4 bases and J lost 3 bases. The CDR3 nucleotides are TGTGCCAGCAGTTTTACAGGGGGCTACGAGCAGTACTTC. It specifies CASSFTGGYEQYF.

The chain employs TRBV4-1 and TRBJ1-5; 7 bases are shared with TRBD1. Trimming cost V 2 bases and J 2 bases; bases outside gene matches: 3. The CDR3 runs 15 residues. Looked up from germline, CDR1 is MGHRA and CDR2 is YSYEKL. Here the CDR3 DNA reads TGCGCCAGCAGCCAACTAGGACAGGGCAATCAGCCCCAGCATTTT. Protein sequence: CASSQLGQGNQPQHF.

As DNA, the CDR3 is TGTGCCAGCAGCGGAGGACAGGGCTATTCACCCCTCCACTTT. It translates to CASSGGQGYSPLHF. This rearrangement joins TRBV9 to TRBJ1-6, with TRBD1 identical over 8 bases. The CDR3 is 14 amino acids. The germline CDR1 and CDR2 sequences are SGDLS and YYNGEE. J was trimmed by 8 bases and V by 3 bases; bases with no gene match: 4.

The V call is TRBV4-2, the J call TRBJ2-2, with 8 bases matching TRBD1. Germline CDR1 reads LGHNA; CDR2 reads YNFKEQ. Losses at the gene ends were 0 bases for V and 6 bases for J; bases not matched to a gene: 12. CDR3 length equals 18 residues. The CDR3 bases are TGTGCCAGCAGCCAAGAGTCGGGCAGGGGGCGCCCCGCCGGGGAGCTGTTTTTT. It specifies CASSQESGRGRPAGELFF.

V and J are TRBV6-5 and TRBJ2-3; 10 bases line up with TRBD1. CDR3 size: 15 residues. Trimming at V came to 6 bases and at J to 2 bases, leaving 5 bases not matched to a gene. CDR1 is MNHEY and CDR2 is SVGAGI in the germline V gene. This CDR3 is CASSLDRGATDTQYF. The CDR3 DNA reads TGTGCCAGCAGCTTGGACAGGGGGGCCACAGATACGCAGTATTTT.

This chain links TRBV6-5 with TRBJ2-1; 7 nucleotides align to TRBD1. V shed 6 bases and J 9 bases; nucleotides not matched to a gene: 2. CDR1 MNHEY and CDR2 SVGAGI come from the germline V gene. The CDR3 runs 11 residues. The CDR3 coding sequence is TGTGCCAGCAGGAGACAGGGTGAGCAGTTCTTC. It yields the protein CASRRQGEQFF.

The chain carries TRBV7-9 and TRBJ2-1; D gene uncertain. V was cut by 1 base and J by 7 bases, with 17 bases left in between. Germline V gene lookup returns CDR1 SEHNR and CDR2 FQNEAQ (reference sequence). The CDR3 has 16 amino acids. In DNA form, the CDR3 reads TGTGCCAGCAGCTTAGATCCAGGTCGGGTGAAGAATGAGCAGTTCTTC. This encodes CASSLDPGRVKNEQFF.